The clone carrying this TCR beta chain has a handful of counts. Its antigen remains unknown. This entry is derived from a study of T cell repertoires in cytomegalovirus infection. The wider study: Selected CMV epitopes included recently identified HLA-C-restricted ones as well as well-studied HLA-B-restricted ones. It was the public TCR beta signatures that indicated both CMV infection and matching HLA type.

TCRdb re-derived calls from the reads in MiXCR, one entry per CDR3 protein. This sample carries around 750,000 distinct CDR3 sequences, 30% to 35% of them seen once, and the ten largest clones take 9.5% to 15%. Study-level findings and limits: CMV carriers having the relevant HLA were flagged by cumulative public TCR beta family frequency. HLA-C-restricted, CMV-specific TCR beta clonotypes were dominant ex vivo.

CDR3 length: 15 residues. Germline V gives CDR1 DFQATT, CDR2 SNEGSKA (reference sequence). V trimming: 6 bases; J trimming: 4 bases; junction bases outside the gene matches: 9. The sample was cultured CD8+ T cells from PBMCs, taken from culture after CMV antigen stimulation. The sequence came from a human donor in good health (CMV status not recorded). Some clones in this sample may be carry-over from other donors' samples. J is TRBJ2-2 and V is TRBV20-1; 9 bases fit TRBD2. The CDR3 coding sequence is TGCAGTGCCCCGGCGGGAGGGGCGAGCACCGGGGAGCTGTTTTTT. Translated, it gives CSAPAGGASTGELFF.